This entry concerns a single T cell receptor beta chain. The data are from a study of blood T cell repertoires in COVID-19. The germline CDR1 and CDR2 sequences are SGHTA and FQGTGA. The CDR3 is made up of 16 amino acids. Germline trimming cut 5 bases from V and 10 bases from J; bases unmatched to any gene: 15. The protocol was immunoSEQ multiplex PCR, while the TCRdb copy is restricted to in-frame clones and leaves out a portion. Of some 270,000 clones listed, roughly 89% are singletons. The sequence derives from a man aged 45-60 years with acute or convalescent COVID-19. The chain uses TRBV7-3 and TRBJ2-1; 9 nucleotides match TRBD2. Sequencing was performed on peripheral blood. CDR3 nucleotide sequence: TGTGCCAGCAGCAATACCGGGACTAGCCGGGCCGGGGAGCAGTTCTTC. It encodes CASSNTGTSRAGEQFF.